This T cell receptor beta chain was profiled in a study of T cells in Graves' hyperthyroidism and ophthalmopathy. The study, taken as a whole, reports: A model using 13 V-J features told ophthalmopathy apart from stable hyperthyroidism.

RNA transcripts served as the template for amplifying TCR beta CDR3 regions. First-round RT-PCR targeting the TCR CDR3 was performed with the HTBI primer set. TCRdb analysed the multiplex PCR reads with MiXCR anew, one entry per CDR3 protein. The repertoire includes under 400,000 distinct CDR3 sequences, 15% to 20% of them detected once, and 45% to 55% sits in the top ten. This clonotype was seen a few times. What it binds is not known. Isolation of PBMCs was performed on about 10 ml fresh peripheral blood. Germline V gene lookup returns CDR1 MNHEY and CDR2 SVGAGI. Deletions cut 0 bases from V and 1 base from J, with 6 bases between. The CDR3 runs 14 residues.

The rearrangement uses TRBV6-5 and TRBJ1-1; D unclear. Sample: blood. The source is a woman in her forties or fifties with Graves' hyperthyroidism. In DNA form, the CDR3 reads TGTGCCAGCAGTTACTCTGCGCAGAACACTGAAGCTTTCTTT. This sequence encodes CASSYSAQNTEAFF.